Presented here are 23 T cell receptor beta chains from one specimen sequenced in a study of regulatory and conventional T cells in RAG deficiency. Profiled with immunoSEQ multiplex PCR; TCRdb holds only in-frame clones, not every one. The data hold over 45,000 clones, with 80% to 90% observed a single time. Blood CD4+ CD25-low CD127-high conventional T cells supplied the genomic DNA template. The same data also contributed to another study, on regulatory T cells. From that report: Primers: 52 TRBV forward and 13 TRBJ reverse.

The sequenced sample was CD4+ effector T cells sorted from blood. These receptors all come from a human donor in good health.

V usage is TRBV6-6 and J usage is TRBJ1-5; no clear D. The CDR3 extends over 14 amino acids. V lost 4 bases and J lost 9, with 16 bases in between. Germline CDR1 reads MNHNY; CDR2 reads SVGAGI (reference sequence). CDR3 sequence reads: CASSSGRESWPQHF. The CDR3 nucleotides read TGTGCCAGCAGTTCCGGGAGGGAATCATGGCCCCAGCATTTT.

The chain couples TRBV6-1 to TRBJ2-7; D is possibly TRBD1 (6 bases). The V gene's germline CDR1 is MNHNS and CDR2 SASEGT. Between the trimmed V and J ends, which lost 5 bases and 5 bases, there was a span of 10 bases. The CDR3 consists of 12 residues. CDR3 bases: TGTGCCAGCAGTACTTACAGGGACGAGCAGTACTTC. Amino acid sequence: CASSTYRDEQYF.

The rearrangement joins TRBV9 to TRBJ2-6, with D hard to call. Looked up from germline, CDR1 is SGDLS and CDR2 is YYNGEE. The CDR3 is 15 residues long. Trimming removed 0 bases at V and 4 bases at J, with 8 bases between. For the CDR3, the DNA is TGTGCCAGCAGCGTAGATGGATGGGGGGCCAACGTCCTGACTTTC. Translated, it gives CASSVDGWGANVLTF.

The chain uses TRBV6-1 and TRBJ1-5; D gene ambiguous. This CDR3 has 14 residues. Trimming shortened V by 5 bases and J by 5 bases, and 13 bases separated the two germline ends. Germline assignment: CDR1 MNHNS and CDR2 SASEGT. The CDR3 is CASSWGSGDQPQHF. The CDR3 region has the DNA TGTGCCAGCAGTTGGGGAAGTGGTGATCAGCCCCAGCATTTT.

The J gene is TRBJ1-5, the V gene TRBV6-1, with D perhaps matching TRBD1 (5 bases). The CDR3 spans 12 residues. Germline V CDR1 and CDR2: MNHNS, SASEGT. Trimming pared 8 bases from V and 5 bases from J, leaving 10 bases between. CDR3 region: CASSQGYQPQHF. For the CDR3, the DNA is TGTGCCAGCTCGCAGGGATATCAGCCCCAGCATTTT.

This chain links TRBV30 with TRBJ1-5, with D maybe TRBD1 (5 bases). Germline V gene lookup returns CDR1 GTSNPN and CDR2 SVGIG (reference sequence). Trimming took 0 bases from V and 3 from J, leaving 12 bases between them. The CDR3 loop spans 15 amino acids. CDR3 coding DNA: TGTGCCTGGAGTGTACGAGGGGCAAACAATCAGCCCCAGCATTTT. Amino acid sequence: CAWSVRGANNQPQHF.

The CDR3 loop reads CASNGNRVFGYEQYF. For the CDR3, the DNA is TGTGCCAGCAACGGGAACAGGGTCTTCGGTTACGAGCAGTACTTC. The chain employs TRBV11-2 and TRBJ2-7, with D possibly matching TRBD1 (6 bases). The CDR3 is 15 amino acids. Germline V CDR1 and CDR2: SGHAT, FQNNGV. The germline V and J ends were trimmed by 7 bases and 4 bases, with 20 bases remaining between them. The variable domain in full, completed from reference TRBV11-2 and TRBJ2-7, reads EAGVAQSPRYKIIEKRQSVAFWCNPISGHATLYWYQQILGQGPKLLIQFQNNGVVDDSQLPKDRFSAERLKGVDSTLKIQPAKLEDSAVYLCASNGNRVFGYEQYFGPGTRLTVT.

The chain couples TRBV6-1 to TRBJ1-2; 8 nucleotides agree with TRBD1. The germline CDR1 and CDR2 sequences are MNHNS and SASEGT. V lost 6 bases to trimming and J lost 6 bases; unmatched junction nucleotides: 9. This CDR3 has 14 residues. The CDR3 sequence: CASSVRDRSNGYTF. CDR3 bases: TGTGCCAGCAGCGTACGGGACAGGTCAAATGGCTACACCTTC.

The gene calls are TRBV5-5 and TRBJ2-3; D is unresolved. Germline CDR1 reads SGHKS; CDR2 reads YYEKEE (reference sequence). The CDR3 sequence is 14 residues long. Trimming took off 3 bases at V and 0 bases at J, with 8 bases between the two ends. CDR3 sequence reads: CASSSERSTDTQYF. The CDR3 nucleotides read TGTGCCAGCAGCTCGGAGCGTAGCACAGATACGCAGTATTTT.

The V gene is TRBV11-3, the J gene TRBJ1-2; the D gene is possibly TRBD1 (6 bases). This CDR3 spans 13 amino acids. Germline CDR1 and CDR2: SGHNT and YENEEA. V lost 7 bases, J lost 7 bases, and 16 bases lay in between. The CDR3: CASIDEQGGGYTF. The CDR3 DNA reads as TGTGCCAGCATCGATGAACAGGGAGGTGGCTACACCTTC. Complete variable domain (other parts from reference TRBV11-3 and TRBJ1-2): EAGVVQSPRYKIIEKKQPVAFWCNPISGHNTLYWYLQNLGQGPELLIRYENEEAVDDSQLPKDRFSAERLKGVDSTLKIQPAELGDSAVYLCASIDEQGGGYTFGSGTRLTVV.

The rearrangement links TRBV5-1 to TRBJ1-1; D is undetermined. Germline-derived CDR1 and CDR2 are SGHRS and YFSETQ. The CDR3 sequence is 13 residues long. Trimming cost V 1 base and J 1 base, with 5 bases left between them. The CDR3 nucleotides are TGCGCCAGCAGCTTGAGAGGGAACACTGAAGCTTTCTTT. Its translation is CASSLRGNTEAFF.

This clone was seen only once. The chain has TRBV18 and TRBJ2-7; D is possibly TRBD1 or TRBD2 (6 bases each). V was cut by 6 bases and J by 5 bases, with 14 bases left in between. Germline lookup yields CDR1 KGHSH and CDR2 LQKENI. This CDR3 has 13 residues. Written as DNA, the CDR3 is TGTGCCAGCTCTCTCACAGGGAGGAACGAGCAGTACTTC. It codes for CASSLTGRNEQYF. Full variable domain (rest looked up from reference TRBV18 and TRBJ2-7): NAGVMQNPRHLVRRRGQEARLRCSPMKGHSHVYWYRQLPEEGLKFMVYLQKENIIDESGMPKERFSAEFPKEGPSILRIQQVVRGDSAAYFCASSLTGRNEQYFGPGTRLTVT.

The chain is built from TRBV5-1 and TRBJ2-1; tentatively, D is TRBD2 (5 bases). Germline values: CDR1 SGHRS, CDR2 YFSETQ. V shed 0 bases and J shed 0 bases, with 7 bases lying between them. The CDR3 runs 15 residues. The CDR3 sequence: CASSLAGSSYNEQFF. In DNA, the CDR3 is TGCGCCAGCAGCTTGGCGGGGAGCTCCTACAATGAGCAGTTCTTC.

The chain is built from TRBV19 and TRBJ1-4; no clear D. Germline values: CDR1 LNHDA, CDR2 SQIVND (reference sequence). The ends were cut back, 4 bases at V and 4 bases at J, with 7 bases in the middle. CDR3 length: 13 residues. The CDR3 loop is CASSRWGNEKLFF. The CDR3 region has the DNA TGTGCCAGTAGTAGGTGGGGTAATGAAAAACTGTTTTTT.

The J gene is TRBJ2-1, the V gene TRBV2; D is unresolved. This CDR3 spans 14 amino acids. V lost 1 base, J lost 9 bases, and 13 bases lay in between. Germline assignment: CDR1 SNHLY and CDR2 FYNNEI. The CDR3 here is CASSEGAGLPEQFF. The CDR3 DNA reads TGTGCCAGCAGTGAAGGAGCAGGCCTTCCTGAGCAGTTCTTC. Together with reference TRBV2 and TRBJ2-1, the CDR3 gives the full variable domain: EPEVTQTPSHQVTQMGQEVILRCVPISNHLYFYWYRQILGQKVEFLVSFYNNEISEKSEIFDDQFSVERPDGSNFTLKIRSTKLEDSAMYFCASSEGAGLPEQFFGPGTRLTVL.

The chain carries TRBV2 and TRBJ1-3; the match to TRBD1 covers 8 bases. V shed 8 bases and J 0 bases; nucleotides not matched to a gene: 6. The length of the CDR3 is 15 residues. From germline, CDR1 is SNHLY and CDR2 FYNNEI. DNA of the CDR3: TGTGCCAGCGGAAGACAGGGGATCTCTGGAAACACCATATATTTT. Its protein product is CASGRQGISGNTIYF.

The chain has TRBV6-4 and TRBJ1-1; a possible D gene is TRBD1 (5 bases). Trimming shortened V by 6 bases and J by 4 bases, and 15 bases separated the two germline ends. Per germline, CDR1 MRHNA and CDR2 SNTAGT. This CDR3 contains 14 residues. The CDR3 DNA reads TGTGCCAGCAGCCCGACTGACAGACCCACTGAAGCTTTCTTT. Translated, it gives CASSPTDRPTEAFF.

The gene calls are TRBV19 and TRBJ1-2; maybe TRBD1 (5 bases). The CDR3 has 13 amino acids. V dropped 3 bases and J dropped 8 bases, with 13 bases sitting between them. Germline V lookup: CDR1 LNHDA, CDR2 SQIVND (reference sequence). This chain's CDR3 is CASSISDTLGYTF. In DNA form, the CDR3 reads TGTGCCAGTAGTATCTCGGACACCTTAGGCTACACCTTC.

The chain couples TRBV10-1 to TRBJ1-4, with D tentatively TRBD1 (6 bases). This CDR3 is 16 amino acids long. The V gene's germline CDR1 is WNHNN and CDR2 SYGVQD (reference sequence). V gave up 2 bases and J gave up 0 bases, with 10 bases separating them. DNA of the CDR3: TGCGCCAGCAGTGAGAAGGACAGACCAACTAATGAAAAACTGTTTTTT. Protein sequence: CASSEKDRPTNEKLFF.

The rearrangement links TRBV27 to TRBJ1-2, with 8 positions matching TRBD1. Per germline, CDR1 MNHEY and CDR2 SMNVEV (reference sequence). The CDR3 covers 15 residues. Trimming removed 5 bases from V and 9 bases from J; junction bases left unmatched: 14. CDR3 sequence reads: CASSPARDRHHRYTF. CDR3 coding DNA: TGTGCCAGCAGTCCCGCACGGGACAGGCACCATCGCTACACCTTC.

The V and J genes are TRBV27 and TRBJ1-6; D not resolved. V lost 5 bases to trimming and J lost 2 bases, with 10 bases between them. The CDR3 extends over 15 amino acids. The V gene's germline CDR1 is MNHEY and CDR2 SMNVEV (reference sequence). This chain's CDR3 is CASSERRTYNSPLHF. The CDR3 DNA sequence: TGTGCCAGCAGTGAACGACGCACCTATAATTCACCCCTCCACTTT.

This chain links TRBV6-5 with TRBJ1-2; D is uncertain. Trimming took 4 bases from V and 5 from J, leaving 8 bases between them. The CDR3 extends over 12 amino acids. Per germline, CDR1 MNHEY and CDR2 SVGAGI. CDR3 residues: CASSFPRYGYTF. As DNA, the CDR3 is TGTGCCAGCAGTTTTCCTCGATATGGCTACACCTTC.

The chain uses TRBV5-4 and TRBJ2-5; TRBD2 agrees at 8 bases. The CDR3 covers 15 residues. Trimming took 4 bases from V and 4 from J; bases not matched to a gene: 9. Germline V gene data show CDR1 as SGHNT and CDR2 as YYREEE (reference sequence). The CDR3 nucleotides are TGTGCCAGCAGCAACACGGGACTAGGAGGAGAGACCCAGTACTTC. Protein: CASSNTGLGGETQYF.